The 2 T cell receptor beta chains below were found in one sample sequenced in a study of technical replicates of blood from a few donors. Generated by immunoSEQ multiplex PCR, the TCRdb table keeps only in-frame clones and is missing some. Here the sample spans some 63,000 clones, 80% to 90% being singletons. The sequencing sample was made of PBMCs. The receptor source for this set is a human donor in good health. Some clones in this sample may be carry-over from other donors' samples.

CDR3 residues: CASSVGTSGPRTDTQYF. The CDR3, as DNA: TGTGCCAGCAGCGTGGGGACTAGCGGTCCTCGCACAGATACGCAGTATTTT. The chain combines TRBV9 with TRBJ2-3, with 11 bases that match TRBD2. Germline V gene data show CDR1 as SGDLS and CDR2 as YYNGEE. The CDR3 has 17 residues. The ends lost 2 bases at V and 1 base at J; junction bases unmatched: 6. The variable domain in full, with the rest retrieved from reference TRBV9 and TRBJ2-3, is DSGVTQTPKHLITATGQRVTLRCSPRSGDLSVYWYQQSLDQGLQFLIQYYNGEERAKGNILERFSAQQFPDLHSELNLSSLELGDSALYFCASSVGTSGPRTDTQYFGPGTRLTVL.

The CDR3 is CASSPIRPGLAGQNTGELFF. The CDR3 DNA reads TGTGCCAGCAGCCCTATTCGCCCGGGACTAGCGGGACAAAACACCGGGGAGCTGTTTTTT. The chain uses TRBV13 and TRBJ2-2, with 13 bases lining up with TRBD2. This CDR3 region has 20 residues. The V gene's germline CDR1 is PRHDT and CDR2 FYEKMQ (reference sequence). V gave up 5 bases and J gave up 2 bases; unmatched junction bases: 14.